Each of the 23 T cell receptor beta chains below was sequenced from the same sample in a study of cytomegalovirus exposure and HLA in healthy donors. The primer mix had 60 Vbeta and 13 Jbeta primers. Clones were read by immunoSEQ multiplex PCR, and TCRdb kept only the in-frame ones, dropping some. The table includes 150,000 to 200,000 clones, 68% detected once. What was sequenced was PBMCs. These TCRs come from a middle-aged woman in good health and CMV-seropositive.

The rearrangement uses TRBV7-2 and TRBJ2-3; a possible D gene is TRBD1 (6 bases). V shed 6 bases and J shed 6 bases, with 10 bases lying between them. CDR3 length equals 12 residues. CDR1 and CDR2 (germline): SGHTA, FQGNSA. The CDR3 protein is CASSFQGDTQYF. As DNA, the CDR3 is TGTGCCAGCAGTTTCCAGGGGGATACGCAGTATTTT.

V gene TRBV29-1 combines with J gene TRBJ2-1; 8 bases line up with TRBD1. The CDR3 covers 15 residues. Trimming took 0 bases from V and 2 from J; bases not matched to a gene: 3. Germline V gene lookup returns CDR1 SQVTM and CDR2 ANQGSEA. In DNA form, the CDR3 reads TGCAGCGTTGAAGAGGACAGGGCTACCTACAATGAGCAGTTCTTC. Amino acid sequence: CSVEEDRATYNEQFF.

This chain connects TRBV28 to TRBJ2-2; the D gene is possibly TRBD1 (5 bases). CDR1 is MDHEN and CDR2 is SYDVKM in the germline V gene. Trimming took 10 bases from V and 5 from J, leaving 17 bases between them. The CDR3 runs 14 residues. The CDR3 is CATLSGFWTGELFF. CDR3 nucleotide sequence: TGTGCCACCCTTTCAGGGTTCTGGACCGGGGAGCTGTTTTTT.

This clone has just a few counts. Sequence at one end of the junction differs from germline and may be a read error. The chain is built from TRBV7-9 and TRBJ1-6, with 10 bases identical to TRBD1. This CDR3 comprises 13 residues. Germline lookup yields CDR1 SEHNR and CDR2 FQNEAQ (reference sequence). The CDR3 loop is CSSQGQGNSPLHF. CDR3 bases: TGTTCCAGCCAGGGACAGGGGAATTCACCCCTCCACTTT. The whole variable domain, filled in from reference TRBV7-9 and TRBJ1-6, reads DTGVSQNPRHKITKRGQNVTFRCDPISEHNRLYWYRQTLGQGPEFLTYFQNEAQLEKSRLLSDRFSAERPKGSFSTLEIQRTEQGDSAMYLCSSQGQGNSPLHFGNGTRLTVT.

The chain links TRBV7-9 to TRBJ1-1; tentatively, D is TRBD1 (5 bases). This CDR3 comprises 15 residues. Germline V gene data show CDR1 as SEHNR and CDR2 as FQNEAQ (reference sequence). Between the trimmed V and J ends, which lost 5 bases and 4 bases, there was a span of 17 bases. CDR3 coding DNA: TGTGCCAGCAGCCGACCGGGAGGGGCCTCCACTGAAGCTTTCTTT. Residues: CASSRPGGASTEAFF.

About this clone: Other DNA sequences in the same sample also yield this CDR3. CDR3 in DNA: TGTGCCAGCAGCTCAGGGGGCGAGACCCAGTACTTC. It codes for CASSSGGETQYF. V and J are TRBV7-2 and TRBJ2-5; TRBD1 matches 8 bases. V dropped 4 bases and J dropped 5; count of bases not matched to a gene: 0. The CDR3 is made up of 12 amino acids. The V gene's germline CDR1 is SGHTA and CDR2 FQGNSA.

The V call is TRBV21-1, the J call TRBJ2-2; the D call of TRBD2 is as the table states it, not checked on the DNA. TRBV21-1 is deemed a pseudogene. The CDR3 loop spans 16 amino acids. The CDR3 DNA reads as TGTGCCAGCAGCAAAAACCAGCGGGTGAACACCGGGGAGCTGTTTTTT. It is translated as CASSKNQRVNTGELFF.

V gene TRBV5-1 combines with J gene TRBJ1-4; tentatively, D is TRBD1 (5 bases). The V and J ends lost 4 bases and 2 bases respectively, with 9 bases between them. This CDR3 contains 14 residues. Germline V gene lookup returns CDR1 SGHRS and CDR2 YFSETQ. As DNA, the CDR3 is TGCGCCAGCAGCCCAGACAGCACTAATGAAAAACTGTTTTTT. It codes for CASSPDSTNEKLFF.

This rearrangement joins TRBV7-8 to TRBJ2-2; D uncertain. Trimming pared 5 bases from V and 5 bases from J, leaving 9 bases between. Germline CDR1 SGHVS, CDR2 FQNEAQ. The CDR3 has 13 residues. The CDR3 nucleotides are TGTGCCAGCAGCACTCGGTGGACCGGGGAGCTGTTTTTT. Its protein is CASSTRWTGELFF.

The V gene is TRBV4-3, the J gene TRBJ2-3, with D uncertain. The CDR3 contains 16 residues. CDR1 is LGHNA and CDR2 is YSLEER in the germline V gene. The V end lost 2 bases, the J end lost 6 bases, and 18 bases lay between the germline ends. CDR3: CASSQQFYGNLDTQYF. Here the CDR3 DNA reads TGCGCCAGCAGCCAACAATTTTACGGTAATTTGGATACGCAGTATTTT.

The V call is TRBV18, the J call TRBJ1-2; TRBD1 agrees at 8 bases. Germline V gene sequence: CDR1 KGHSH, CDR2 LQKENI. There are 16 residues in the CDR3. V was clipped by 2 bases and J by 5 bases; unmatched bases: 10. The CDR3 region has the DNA TGTGCCAGCTCACCAGTAAGGGACAGGCCACAGTATGGCTACACCTTC. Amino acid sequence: CASSPVRDRPQYGYTF.

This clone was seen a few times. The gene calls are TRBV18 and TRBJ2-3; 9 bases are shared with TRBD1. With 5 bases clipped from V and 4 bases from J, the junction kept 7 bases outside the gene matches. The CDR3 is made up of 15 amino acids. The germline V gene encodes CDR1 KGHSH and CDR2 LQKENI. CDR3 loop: CASSSPDRGADTQYF. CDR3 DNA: TGTGCCAGCTCAAGCCCGGACAGGGGTGCAGATACGCAGTATTTT.

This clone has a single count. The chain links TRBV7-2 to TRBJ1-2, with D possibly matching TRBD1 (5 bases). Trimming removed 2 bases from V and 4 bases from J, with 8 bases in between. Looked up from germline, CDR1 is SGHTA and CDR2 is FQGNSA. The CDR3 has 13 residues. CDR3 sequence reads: CASSLQGGYGYTF. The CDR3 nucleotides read TGTGCCAGCAGCTTACAGGGAGGCTATGGCTACACCTTC.

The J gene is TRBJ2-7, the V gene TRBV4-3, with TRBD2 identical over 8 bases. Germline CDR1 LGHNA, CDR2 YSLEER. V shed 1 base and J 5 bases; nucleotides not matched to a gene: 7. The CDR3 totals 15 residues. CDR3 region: CASSQVGTSRHEQYF. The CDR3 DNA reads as TGCGCCAGCAGCCAAGTAGGGACTAGTCGACACGAGCAGTACTTC.

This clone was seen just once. CDR3 sequence (DNA): TGTGCCAGTAGTCCGTTCCTTTCAGTCTCTGGAAACACCATATATTTT. Its protein product is CASSPFLSVSGNTIYF. The chain links TRBV19 to TRBJ1-3; no firm D call. V shed 5 bases and J shed 0 bases, with 14 bases lying between them. The CDR3 runs to 16 residues. The germline V gene encodes CDR1 LNHDA and CDR2 SQIVND (reference sequence).

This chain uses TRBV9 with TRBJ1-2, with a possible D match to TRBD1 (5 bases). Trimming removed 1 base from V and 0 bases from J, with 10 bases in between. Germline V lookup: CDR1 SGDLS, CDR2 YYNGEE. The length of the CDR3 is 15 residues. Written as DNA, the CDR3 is TGTGCCAGCAGCGTAACGGACATCGCTAACTATGGCTACACCTTC. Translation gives CASSVTDIANYGYTF.

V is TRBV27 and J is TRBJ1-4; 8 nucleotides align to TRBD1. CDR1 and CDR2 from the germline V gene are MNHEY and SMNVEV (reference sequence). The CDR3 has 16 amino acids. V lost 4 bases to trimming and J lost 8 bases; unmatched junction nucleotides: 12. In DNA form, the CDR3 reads TGTGCCAGCAGTTCCCTAGGACAGGGTCCGGGGGAAAAACTGTTTTTT. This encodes CASSSLGQGPGEKLFF.

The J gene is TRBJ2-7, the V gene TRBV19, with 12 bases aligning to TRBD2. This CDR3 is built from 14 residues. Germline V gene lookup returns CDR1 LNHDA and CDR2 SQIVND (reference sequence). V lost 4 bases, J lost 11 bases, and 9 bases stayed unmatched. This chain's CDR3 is CASSTGLAGKEKYF. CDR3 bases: TGTGCCAGTAGTACCGGACTAGCGGGGAAGGAGAAGTACTTC.

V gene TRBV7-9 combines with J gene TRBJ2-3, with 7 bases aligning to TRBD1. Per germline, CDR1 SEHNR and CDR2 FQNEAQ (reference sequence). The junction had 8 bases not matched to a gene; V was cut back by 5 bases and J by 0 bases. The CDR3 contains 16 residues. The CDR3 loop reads CASSKDRETSTDTQYF. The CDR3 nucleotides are TGTGCCAGCAGCAAAGACAGGGAAACTAGCACAGATACGCAGTATTTT. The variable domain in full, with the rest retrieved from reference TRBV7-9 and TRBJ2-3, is DTGVSQNPRHKITKRGQNVTFRCDPISEHNRLYWYRQTLGQGPEFLTYFQNEAQLEKSRLLSDRFSAERPKGSFSTLEIQRTEQGDSAMYLCASSKDRETSTDTQYFGPGTRLTVL.

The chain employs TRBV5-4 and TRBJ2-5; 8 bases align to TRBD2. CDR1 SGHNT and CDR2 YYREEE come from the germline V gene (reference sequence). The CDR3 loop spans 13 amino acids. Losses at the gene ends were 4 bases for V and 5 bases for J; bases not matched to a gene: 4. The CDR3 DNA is TGTGCCAGCAGCACCGGGGGGGACGAGACCCAGTACTTC. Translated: CASSTGGDETQYF.

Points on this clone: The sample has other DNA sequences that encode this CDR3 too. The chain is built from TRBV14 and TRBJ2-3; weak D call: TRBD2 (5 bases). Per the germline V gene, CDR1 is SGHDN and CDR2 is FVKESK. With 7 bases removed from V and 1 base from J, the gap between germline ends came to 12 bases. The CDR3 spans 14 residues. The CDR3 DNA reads TGTGCCAGCAAATCAGCGGAGCGCACAGATACGCAGTATTTT. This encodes CASKSAERTDTQYF.

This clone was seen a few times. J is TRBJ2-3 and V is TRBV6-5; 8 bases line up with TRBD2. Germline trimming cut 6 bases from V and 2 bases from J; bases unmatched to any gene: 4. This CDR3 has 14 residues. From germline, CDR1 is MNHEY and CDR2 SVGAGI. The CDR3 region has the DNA TGTGCCAGCAGGACTAGCGCGACCACAGATACGCAGTATTTT. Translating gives CASRTSATTDTQYF.

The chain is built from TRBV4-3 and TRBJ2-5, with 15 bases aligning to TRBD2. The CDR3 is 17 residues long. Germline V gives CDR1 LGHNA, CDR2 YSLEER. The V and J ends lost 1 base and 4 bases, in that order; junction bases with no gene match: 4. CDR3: CASSQAGLAGGPETQYF. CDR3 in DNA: TGCGCCAGCAGCCAAGCTGGACTAGCGGGGGGGCCAGAGACCCAGTACTTC.